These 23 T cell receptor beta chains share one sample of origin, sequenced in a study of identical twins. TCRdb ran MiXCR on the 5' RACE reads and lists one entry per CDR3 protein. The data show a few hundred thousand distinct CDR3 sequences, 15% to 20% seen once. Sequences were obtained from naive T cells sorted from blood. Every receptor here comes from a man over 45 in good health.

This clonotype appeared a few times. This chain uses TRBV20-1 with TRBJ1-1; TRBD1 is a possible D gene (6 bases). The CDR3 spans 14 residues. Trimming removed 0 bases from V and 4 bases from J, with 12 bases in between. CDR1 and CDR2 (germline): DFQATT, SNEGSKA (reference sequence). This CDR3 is CSARDFRGRTEAFF. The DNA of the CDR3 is TGCAGTGCTAGAGATTTCAGGGGTCGCACTGAAGCTTTCTTT.

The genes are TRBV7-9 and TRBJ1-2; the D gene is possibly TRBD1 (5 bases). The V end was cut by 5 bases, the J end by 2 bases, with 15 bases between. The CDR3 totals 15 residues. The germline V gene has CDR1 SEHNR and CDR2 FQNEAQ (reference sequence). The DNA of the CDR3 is TGTGCCAGCAGCGCGGGACGAGGCAGCAACTATGGCTACACCTTC. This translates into CASSAGRGSNYGYTF.

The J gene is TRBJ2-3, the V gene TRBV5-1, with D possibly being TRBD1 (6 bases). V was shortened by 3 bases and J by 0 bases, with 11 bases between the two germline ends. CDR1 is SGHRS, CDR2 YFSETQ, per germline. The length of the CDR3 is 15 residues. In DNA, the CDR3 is TGCGCCAGCAGCTCCGGACAGAGGAGCACAGATACGCAGTATTTT. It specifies CASSSGQRSTDTQYF.

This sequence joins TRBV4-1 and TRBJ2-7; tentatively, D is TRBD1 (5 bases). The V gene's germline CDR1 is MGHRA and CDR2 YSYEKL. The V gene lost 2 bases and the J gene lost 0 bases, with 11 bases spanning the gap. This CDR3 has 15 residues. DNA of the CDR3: TGCGCCAGCAGCCAAACCATAGGGGACTCCTACGAGCAGTACTTC. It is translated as CASSQTIGDSYEQYF.

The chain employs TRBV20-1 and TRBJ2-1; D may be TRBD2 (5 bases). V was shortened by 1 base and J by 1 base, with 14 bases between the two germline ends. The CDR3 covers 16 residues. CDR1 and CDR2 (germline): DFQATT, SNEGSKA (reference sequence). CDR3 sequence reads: CSARVRGSGSYNEQFF. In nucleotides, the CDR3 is TGCAGTGCTAGAGTTCGTGGGAGTGGGTCCTACAATGAGCAGTTCTTC.

In DNA, the CDR3 is TGCGCCAGCAGCACCCGACAGGGGGCTCGCTCAGATACGCAGTATTTT. Protein product: CASSTRQGARSDTQYF. The chain couples TRBV4-3 to TRBJ2-3; 10 nucleotides agree with TRBD1. This CDR3 comprises 16 residues. The ends lost 5 bases at V and 4 bases at J; junction bases unmatched: 9. The germline CDR1 and CDR2 sequences are LGHNA and YSLEER.

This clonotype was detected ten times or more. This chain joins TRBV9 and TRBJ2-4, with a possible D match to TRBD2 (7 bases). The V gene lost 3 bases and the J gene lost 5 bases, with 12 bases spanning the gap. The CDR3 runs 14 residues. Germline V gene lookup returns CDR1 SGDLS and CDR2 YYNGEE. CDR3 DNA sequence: TGTGCCAGCAGCGAAGGGGGGGGCGAAAACATTCAGTACTTC. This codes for CASSEGGGENIQYF.

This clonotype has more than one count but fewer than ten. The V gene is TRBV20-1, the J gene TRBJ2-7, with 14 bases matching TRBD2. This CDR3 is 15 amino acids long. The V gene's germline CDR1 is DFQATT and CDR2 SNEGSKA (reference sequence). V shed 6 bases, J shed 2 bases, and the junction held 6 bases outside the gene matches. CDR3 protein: CSATRLAGGPYEQYF. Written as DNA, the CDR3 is TGCAGTGCAACAAGACTAGCGGGAGGGCCCTACGAGCAGTACTTC.

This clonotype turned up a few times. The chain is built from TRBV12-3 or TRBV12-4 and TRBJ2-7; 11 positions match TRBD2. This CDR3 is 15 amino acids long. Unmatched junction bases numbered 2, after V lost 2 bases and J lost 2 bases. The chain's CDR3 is CASSLSGLAAYEQYF. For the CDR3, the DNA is TGTGCCAGCAGTTTATCGGGACTAGCGGCCTACGAGCAGTACTTC.

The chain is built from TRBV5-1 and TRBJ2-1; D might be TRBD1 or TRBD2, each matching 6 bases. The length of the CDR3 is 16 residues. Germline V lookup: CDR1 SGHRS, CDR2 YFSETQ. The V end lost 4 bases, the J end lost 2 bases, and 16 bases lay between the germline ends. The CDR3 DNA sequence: TGCGCCAGCAGCCCCACCGGAGGGGGAACCTACAATGAGCAGTTCTTC. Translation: CASSPTGGGTYNEQFF.

CDR3 sequence: CASGMTGPQETQYF. The CDR3 region has the DNA TGTGCCAGCGGTATGACAGGACCCCAAGAGACCCAGTACTTC. The rearrangement joins TRBV2 to TRBJ2-5, with D possibly TRBD1 on 6 matching bases. There are 14 residues in the CDR3. Germline lookup yields CDR1 SNHLY and CDR2 FYNNEI. Trimming cost V 8 bases and J 1 base, with 14 bases left between them.

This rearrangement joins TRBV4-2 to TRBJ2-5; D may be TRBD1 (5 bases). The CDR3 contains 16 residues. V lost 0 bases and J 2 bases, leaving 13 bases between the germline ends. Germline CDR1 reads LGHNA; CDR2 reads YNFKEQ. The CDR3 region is CASSQDFGRVQETQYF. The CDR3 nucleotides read TGTGCCAGCAGCCAAGATTTCGGCAGGGTTCAAGAGACCCAGTACTTC.

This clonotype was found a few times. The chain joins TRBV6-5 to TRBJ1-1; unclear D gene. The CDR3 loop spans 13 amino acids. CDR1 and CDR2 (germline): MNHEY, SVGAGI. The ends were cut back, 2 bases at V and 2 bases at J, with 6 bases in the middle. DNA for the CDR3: TGTGCCAGCAGTTACACAGCCAACACTGAAGCTTTCTTT. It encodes CASSYTANTEAFF.

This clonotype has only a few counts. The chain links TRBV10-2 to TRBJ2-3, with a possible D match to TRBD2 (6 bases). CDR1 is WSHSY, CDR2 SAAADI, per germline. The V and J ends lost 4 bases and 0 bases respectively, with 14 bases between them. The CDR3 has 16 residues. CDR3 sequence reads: CASSGWVAVSTDTQYF. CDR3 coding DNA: TGCGCCAGCAGTGGATGGGTAGCGGTAAGCACAGATACGCAGTATTTT.

This chain's CDR3 is CSAVLRGGETQYF. CDR3 coding DNA: TGCAGTGCCGTCCTCAGGGGAGGGGAGACCCAGTACTTC. The chain joins TRBV20-1 to TRBJ2-5; TRBD2 is a possible D gene (7 bases). The germline V gene encodes CDR1 DFQATT and CDR2 SNEGSKA (reference sequence). With 6 bases removed from V and 5 bases from J, the gap between germline ends came to 16 bases. This CDR3 region has 13 residues.

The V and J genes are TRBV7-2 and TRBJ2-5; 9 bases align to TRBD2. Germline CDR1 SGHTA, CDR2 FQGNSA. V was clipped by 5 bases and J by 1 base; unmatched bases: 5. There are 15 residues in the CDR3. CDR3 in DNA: TGTGCCAGCAGCCCTAGCGGGGCCCTCCAAGAGACCCAGTACTTC. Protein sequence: CASSPSGALQETQYF.

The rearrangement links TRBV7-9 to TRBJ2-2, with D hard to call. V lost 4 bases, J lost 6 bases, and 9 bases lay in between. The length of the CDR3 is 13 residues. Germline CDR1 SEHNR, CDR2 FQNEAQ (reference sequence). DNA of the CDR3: TGTGCCAGCAGCTCAGCCCTCCCCGGGGAGCTGTTTTTT. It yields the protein CASSSALPGELFF.

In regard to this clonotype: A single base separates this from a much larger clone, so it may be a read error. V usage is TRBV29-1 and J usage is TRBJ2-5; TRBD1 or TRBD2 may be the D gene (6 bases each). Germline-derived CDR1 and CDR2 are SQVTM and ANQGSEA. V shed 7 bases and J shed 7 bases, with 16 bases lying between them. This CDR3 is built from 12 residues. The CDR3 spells CSAGRRGGTQYF. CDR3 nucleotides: TGCAGCGCCGGGCGCAGGGGAGGGACCCAGTACTTC.

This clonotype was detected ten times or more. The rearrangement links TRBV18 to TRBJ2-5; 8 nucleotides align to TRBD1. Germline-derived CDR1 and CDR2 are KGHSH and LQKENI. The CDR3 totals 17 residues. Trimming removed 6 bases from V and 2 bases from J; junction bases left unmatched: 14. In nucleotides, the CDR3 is TGTGCCAGCTCCTTCCGGACAGGGTTAACCTCACAAGAGACCCAGTACTTC. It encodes CASSFRTGLTSQETQYF.

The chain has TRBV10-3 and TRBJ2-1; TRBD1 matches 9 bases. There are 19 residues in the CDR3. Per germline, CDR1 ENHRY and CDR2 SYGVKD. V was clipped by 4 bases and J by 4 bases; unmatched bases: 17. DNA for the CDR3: TGTGCCATCAGTGCCCGGGGACAGGGAAGAATGAGGGAATACAATGAGCAGTTCTTC. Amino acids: CAISARGQGRMREYNEQFF.

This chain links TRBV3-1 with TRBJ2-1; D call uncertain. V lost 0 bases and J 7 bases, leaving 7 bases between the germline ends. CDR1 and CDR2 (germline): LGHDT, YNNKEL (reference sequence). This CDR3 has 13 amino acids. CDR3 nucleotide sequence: TGTGCCAGCAGCCAAGAGGTAGTAAATGAGCAGTTCTTC. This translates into CASSQEVVNEQFF.

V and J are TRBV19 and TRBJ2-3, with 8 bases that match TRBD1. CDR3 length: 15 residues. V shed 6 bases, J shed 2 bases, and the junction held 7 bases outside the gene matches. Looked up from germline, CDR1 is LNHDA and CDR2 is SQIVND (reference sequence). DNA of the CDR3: TGTGCCAGTAGAGAGACAGGGGCCCTCACAGATACGCAGTATTTT. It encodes CASRETGALTDTQYF.

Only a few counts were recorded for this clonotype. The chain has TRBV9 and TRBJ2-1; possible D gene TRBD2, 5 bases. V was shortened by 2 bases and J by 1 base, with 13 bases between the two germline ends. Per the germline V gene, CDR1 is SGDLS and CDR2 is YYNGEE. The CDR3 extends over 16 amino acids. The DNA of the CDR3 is TGTGCCAGCAGCGTCAGTAGCCGGGGATCCTACAATGAGCAGTTCTTC. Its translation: CASSVSSRGSYNEQFF.